These T cell receptor beta chains were read from a single sample in a study of T cells in Graves' hyperthyroidism and ophthalmopathy. In TCRdb, the multiplex PCR reads were re-called with MiXCR into one record per CDR3 protein. The sample carries hundreds of thousands of distinct CDR3 sequences, roughly a third recorded once. Sequencing used blood. The receptor source for this set is a woman between 40 and 50 years old with Graves' hyperthyroidism. The CDR3 runs from the conserved cysteine through the conserved F or W. D genes are given only for firm matches. A clone size is listed for some rows: how often the clone was seen (once, few, many), or a class if it is expanded.

d_call: TRBD1; j_call: TRBJ2-7; v_call: TRBV6-5; cdr3_length: 15; clone_size: many; cdr3_nt: TGTGCCAGCAGTTACTCGGGACAGGGTTCCTACGAGCAGTACTTC; cdr3_aa: CASSYSGQGSYEQYF
d_call: .; j_call: TRBJ1-1; v_call: TRBV4-1; cdr3_length: 14; clone_size: .; cdr3_nt: TGCGCCAGCAGCCATATCAGACCGGGGACTGAAGCTTTCTTT; cdr3_aa: CASSHIRPGTEAFF
d_call: .; j_call: TRBJ2-7; v_call: TRBV19; cdr3_length: 15; clone_size: .; cdr3_nt: TGTGCCAGTAGTATATATGGGGGGATCCGCTACGAGCAGTACTTC; cdr3_aa: CASSIYGGIRYEQYF
d_call: TRBD1; j_call: TRBJ1-3; v_call: TRBV19; cdr3_length: 17; clone_size: .; cdr3_nt: TGTGCCAGTAGCACCGGGACAGGGGTAATCTCTGGAAACACCATATATTTT; cdr3_aa: CASSTGTGVISGNTIYF
d_call: .; j_call: TRBJ2-7; v_call: TRBV20-1; cdr3_length: 13; clone_size: many; cdr3_nt: TGCAGTGCTAACTGGGCCACCGTCTACGAGCAGTACTTC; cdr3_aa: CSANWATVYEQYF
d_call: .; j_call: TRBJ1-2; v_call: TRBV9; cdr3_length: 15; clone_size: .; cdr3_nt: TGTGCCAGCAGCGTAGAGGGGACGGGGGGCGCAGGCTACACCTTC; cdr3_aa: CASSVEGTGGAGYTF
d_call: .; j_call: TRBJ2-6; v_call: TRBV7-2; cdr3_length: 16; clone_size: .; cdr3_nt: TGTGCCAGCAGCTTGGGTTCAACCTCTGGGGCCAACGTCCTGACTTTC; cdr3_aa: CASSLGSTSGANVLTF
d_call: TRBD1; j_call: TRBJ1-1; v_call: TRBV10-2; cdr3_length: 15; clone_size: .; cdr3_nt: TGCGCCAGCAGTGCCAGGGGGCAGGTGAACACTGAAGCTTTCTTT; cdr3_aa: CASSARGQVNTEAFF
d_call: TRBD1; j_call: TRBJ1-2; v_call: TRBV7-8; cdr3_length: 16; clone_size: many; cdr3_nt: TGTGCCAGCAGCTTAGAGGACAGGATCCGAATCTATGGCTACACCTTC; cdr3_aa: CASSLEDRIRIYGYTF
d_call: .; j_call: TRBJ1-1; v_call: TRBV6-5; cdr3_length: 14; clone_size: .; cdr3_nt: TGTGCCAGCAGTTACGAGGCATGGAGCACTGAAGCTTTCTTT; cdr3_aa: CASSYEAWSTEAFF
d_call: TRBD1; j_call: TRBJ2-1; v_call: TRBV20-1; cdr3_length: 13; clone_size: .; cdr3_nt: TGCAGTGCTCAGGGACAGTTCTACAATGAGCAGTTCTTC; cdr3_aa: CSAQGQFYNEQFF
d_call: .; j_call: TRBJ1-3; v_call: TRBV13; cdr3_length: 12; clone_size: .; cdr3_nt: TGTGCCAACAGCCAGCCCGGGGACACCATATATTTT; cdr3_aa: CANSQPGDTIYF
d_call: TRBD2; j_call: TRBJ2-5; v_call: TRBV20-1; cdr3_length: 14; clone_size: .; cdr3_nt: TGCAGTGCTAGTGGACTAGCGGAGAAAGAGACCCAGTACTTC; cdr3_aa: CSASGLAEKETQYF
d_call: .; j_call: TRBJ1-3; v_call: TRBV6-5; cdr3_length: 15; clone_size: .; cdr3_nt: TGTGCCAGCAGTTACTATCAGGGTTCTGGAAACACCATATATTTT; cdr3_aa: CASSYYQGSGNTIYF
d_call: .; j_call: TRBJ1-4; v_call: TRBV6-5; cdr3_length: 13; clone_size: many; cdr3_nt: TGTGCCAGCAACGCAGGGAGCGGGGAAAAACTGTTTTTT; cdr3_aa: CASNAGSGEKLFF
d_call: TRBD2; j_call: TRBJ2-6; v_call: TRBV2; cdr3_length: 15; clone_size: many; cdr3_nt: TGTGCCAGCAGTGTAGGACTAGCTGGGGCCAACGTCCTGACTTTC; cdr3_aa: CASSVGLAGANVLTF
d_call: TRBD1; j_call: TRBJ2-5; v_call: TRBV7-3; cdr3_length: 15; clone_size: .; cdr3_nt: TGTGCCAGCAGCTCAGGACAGGTCTCACGGGAGACCCAGTACTTC; cdr3_aa: CASSSGQVSRETQYF
d_call: .; j_call: TRBJ1-2; v_call: TRBV19; cdr3_length: 13; clone_size: many; cdr3_nt: TGTGCCAGTAGTTGGCAGGGAAGGAGGGGCTACACCTTC; cdr3_aa: CASSWQGRRGYTF
d_call: TRBD1; j_call: TRBJ2-3; v_call: TRBV2; cdr3_length: 13; clone_size: .; cdr3_nt: TGTGCCAGCAGCCGAACAGGGGAAGGTACGCAGTATTTT; cdr3_aa: CASSRTGEGTQYF
d_call: .; j_call: TRBJ1-2; v_call: TRBV14; cdr3_length: 14; clone_size: .; cdr3_nt: TGTGCCAGCTCCGGCCAAGGGCGCGACTATGGCTACACCTTC; cdr3_aa: CASSGQGRDYGYTF
d_call: .; j_call: TRBJ1-4; v_call: TRBV20-1; cdr3_length: 13; clone_size: .; cdr3_nt: TGCAGTGCTAGCGCGGCAACTAATGAAAAACTGTTTTTT; cdr3_aa: CSASAATNEKLFF
d_call: TRBD1; j_call: TRBJ2-1; v_call: TRBV20-1; cdr3_length: 13; clone_size: .; cdr3_nt: TGCAGTGCTTCACTCAGGGGGATCAATGAGCAGTTCTTC; cdr3_aa: CSASLRGINEQFF
d_call: .; j_call: TRBJ2-5; v_call: TRBV7-3; cdr3_length: 13; clone_size: many; cdr3_nt: TGTGCCAGCAGCTTAAATGCGGGAGAGACCCAGTACTTC; cdr3_aa: CASSLNAGETQYF
d_call: .; j_call: TRBJ1-5; v_call: TRBV11-2; cdr3_length: 11; clone_size: few; cdr3_nt: TGTGCCAGCAGCTTTGGGGAGACCCAGCATTTT; cdr3_aa: CASSFGETQHF
d_call: TRBD2; j_call: TRBJ2-5; v_call: TRBV2; cdr3_length: 15; clone_size: many; cdr3_nt: TGTGCCAGCACAGGGGTAGCGGGGGGTGTGAAGACCCAGTACTTC; cdr3_aa: CASTGVAGGVKTQYF
d_call: .; j_call: TRBJ1-1; v_call: TRBV7-9; cdr3_length: 14; clone_size: few; cdr3_nt: TGTGCCAGCAGTTTAAGTCGGGACGGATGGGACGCTTTCTTT; cdr3_aa: CASSLSRDGWDAFF
d_call: .; j_call: TRBJ2-5; v_call: TRBV20-1; cdr3_length: 13; clone_size: .; cdr3_nt: TGCAGTGTCCCGGGACCAATACAAGAGACCCAGTACTTC; cdr3_aa: CSVPGPIQETQYF
d_call: TRBD1; j_call: TRBJ1-6; v_call: TRBV2; cdr3_length: 17; clone_size: .; cdr3_nt: TGTGCCAGCAGAACAACAGGACAGGGCTCCTATAATTCACCCCTCCACTTT; cdr3_aa: CASRTTGQGSYNSPLHF
d_call: .; j_call: TRBJ2-5; v_call: TRBV6-5; cdr3_length: 15; clone_size: .; cdr3_nt: TGTGCCAGCAGTTACGGGGGAGCGTTTGTCGAGACCCAGTACTTC; cdr3_aa: CASSYGGAFVETQYF
d_call: TRBD1; j_call: TRBJ1-2; v_call: TRBV5-4; cdr3_length: 20; clone_size: .; cdr3_nt: TGTGCCAGCAGCAACCGGCGGACAGGGGTCAGAGATTATACAAACTATGGCTACACCTTC; cdr3_aa: CASSNRRTGVRDYTNYGYTF
d_call: TRBD1; j_call: TRBJ2-5; v_call: TRBV25-1; cdr3_length: 14; clone_size: many; cdr3_nt: TGTGCCAGCAGTTTGGGACAGGGGTTGGAGACCCAGTACTTC; cdr3_aa: CASSLGQGLETQYF
d_call: .; j_call: TRBJ1-2; v_call: TRBV19; cdr3_length: 13; clone_size: many; cdr3_nt: TGTGCCAGTATCGCCAGCGCTAACTATGGCTACACCTTC; cdr3_aa: CASIASANYGYTF
d_call: .; j_call: TRBJ2-7; v_call: TRBV5-5; cdr3_length: 13; clone_size: many; cdr3_nt: TGTGCCAGCAGCTTGTTGCCAGGCTACGAGCAGTACTTC; cdr3_aa: CASSLLPGYEQYF
d_call: .; j_call: TRBJ1-3; v_call: TRBV7-2; cdr3_length: 17; clone_size: many; cdr3_nt: TGTGCCAGCAGCCCATTTCCGATCAGCTCCTCTGGAAACACCATATATTTT; cdr3_aa: CASSPFPISSSGNTIYF
d_call: .; j_call: TRBJ1-1; v_call: TRBV6-5; cdr3_length: 16; clone_size: few; cdr3_nt: TGTGCCAGCAGTTACTCGACCGGGACACCTGGGGCTGAAGCTTTCTTT; cdr3_aa: CASSYSTGTPGAEAFF
d_call: .; j_call: TRBJ2-7; v_call: TRBV7-2; cdr3_length: 10; clone_size: few; cdr3_nt: TGTGCCAGCAGTATATACGGGCAGTACTTC; cdr3_aa: CASSIYGQYF
d_call: .; j_call: TRBJ1-2; v_call: TRBV11-2; cdr3_length: 15; clone_size: few; cdr3_nt: TGTGCCAGCAGCTACCGGGACAACAGTTTCTATGGCTACACCTTC; cdr3_aa: CASSYRDNSFYGYTF
d_call: TRBD1; j_call: TRBJ1-1; v_call: TRBV2; cdr3_length: 13; clone_size: .; cdr3_nt: TGTGCCAGCAGTGAGACAGGGTCGACTGAAGCTTTCTTT; cdr3_aa: CASSETGSTEAFF
d_call: .; j_call: TRBJ2-2; v_call: TRBV15; cdr3_length: 15; clone_size: .; cdr3_nt: TGTGCCACCAGCAGAGATCAAAGGGGCACCGGGGAGCTGTTTTTT; cdr3_aa: CATSRDQRGTGELFF
d_call: .; j_call: TRBJ2-7; v_call: TRBV12-3/TRBV12-4; cdr3_length: 13; clone_size: few; cdr3_nt: TGTGCCAGCAGTCGGAACCAGGGGAGAGAGCAGTACTTC; cdr3_aa: CASSRNQGREQYF
d_call: .; j_call: TRBJ1-2; v_call: TRBV12-3/TRBV12-4; cdr3_length: 14; clone_size: many; cdr3_nt: TGTGCCAGCAGTCTAAAGGTTGGACGCTATGGCTACACCTTC; cdr3_aa: CASSLKVGRYGYTF
d_call: .; j_call: TRBJ2-3; v_call: TRBV7-6; cdr3_length: 15; clone_size: .; cdr3_nt: TGTGCCAGCAGCTTAGCACCGACCACTGGTGATACGCAGTATTTT; cdr3_aa: CASSLAPTTGDTQYF
d_call: .; j_call: TRBJ1-1; v_call: TRBV6-2/TRBV6-3; cdr3_length: 15; clone_size: many; cdr3_nt: TGTGCCAGCACCTCTTACGGCGACGGGAACACTGAAGCTTTCTTT; cdr3_aa: CASTSYGDGNTEAFF